One and the same sample provided the 21 T cell receptor beta chains below, sequenced in a study of blood T cells in healthy people across ages. With a J-beta primer mix and a sample-barcoded 5' primer, a second PCR ran about 6 to 11 cycles. One entry per CDR3 protein, called by TCRdb with MiXCR from the 5' RACE reads. The sample gives about 640,000 distinct CDR3 sequences, less than 35% of which show up once; around a sixth is in the top ten. The specimen was blood. The receptors come from a woman aged 80 or over in good health.

In this sample, this clonotype turned up a few times. CDR3 nucleotides: TGCAGTGCGGTGGACTTCCGTTATGGCTACACCTTC. Translation gives CSAVDFRYGYTF. This chain connects TRBV20-1 to TRBJ1-2, with D unclear. V dropped 6 bases and J dropped 5 bases, with 13 bases sitting between them. CDR3 size: 12 residues. Germline V gives CDR1 DFQATT, CDR2 SNEGSKA (reference sequence).

This clonotype was seen more than once but under ten times. In nucleotides, the CDR3 is TGTGCCAGCAGTTCCTCCGGACAGGACACTGAAGCTTTCTTT. This codes for CASSSSGQDTEAFF. The chain uses TRBV7-3 and TRBJ1-1, with TRBD1 matching over 7 bases. Germline V gene sequence: CDR1 SGHTA, CDR2 FQGTGA. Trimming removed 6 bases from V and 3 bases from J; junction bases left unmatched: 7. This CDR3 has 14 residues.

This clonotype was counted only a few times. One base away lies a much larger clone, so this may be a sequencing read error. The V call is TRBV9, the J call TRBJ2-1; no reliable D call. CDR1 and CDR2 (germline): SGDLS, YYNGEE. V lost 0 bases to trimming and J lost 13 bases, with 14 bases between them. The length of the CDR3 is 13 residues. The CDR3 is CASSVGRQETQFF. The DNA for the CDR3 is TGTGCCAGCAGCGTAGGGCGGCAAGAGACCCAGTTCTTC.

Many counts were recorded for this clonotype. A much larger clone sits a single nucleotide away, making a read error possible. The chain has TRBV7-2 and TRBJ2-5; D possibly corresponds to TRBD2 (6 bases). V dropped 5 bases and J dropped 11 bases, with 21 bases sitting between them. Germline lookup yields CDR1 SGHTA and CDR2 FQGNSA. This CDR3 is built from 14 residues. CDR3 region: CASSPGVTSHEQYF. The DNA for the CDR3 is TGTGCCAGCAGCCCGGGGGTGACTAGTCATGAGCAGTACTTC.

This clonotype was counted many times. J is TRBJ2-7 and V is TRBV2, with TRBD1 matching over 10 bases. Germline CDR1 and CDR2: SNHLY and FYNNEI. This CDR3 has 15 residues. The V and J ends lost 5 bases and 1 base, in that order; junction bases with no gene match: 5. Written as DNA, the CDR3 is TGTGCCAGCAGTCAGGACAGGGGGGCGTCCTACGAGCAGTACTTC. Its translation is CASSQDRGASYEQYF.

This clonotype was seen just once. This clone may be a read error of a much larger clone one base away. The V call is TRBV5-1, the J call TRBJ1-5; possible D gene TRBD1, 6 bases. CDR1 and CDR2 (germline): SGHRS, YFSETQ. The CDR3 consists of 15 residues. CDR3 residues: CAGSLIGGSNQPQHF. The CDR3 DNA reads as TGCGCCGGCAGCTTGATTGGGGGCAGCAATCAGCCCCAGCATTTT.

Concerning this clonotype itself: The junction does not match germline at one end; this may be a read error. The rearrangement uses TRBV4-1 and TRBJ2-3; 10 bases are shared with TRBD1. In germline, CDR1 is MGHRA, CDR2 YSYEKL. CDR3 length: 18 amino acids. Here the CDR3 reads CPSSQAPTGGERADTQDF. Written as DNA, the CDR3 is TGCCCCAGCAGCCAAGCCCCGACAGGGGGCGAAAGGGCAGATACGCAGGATTTT.

This clonotype was seen ten or more times. This rearrangement joins TRBV20-1 to TRBJ1-1, with D unresolved. The CDR3 totals 13 residues. The V gene's germline CDR1 is DFQATT and CDR2 SNEGSKA (reference sequence). The ends were cut back, 6 bases at V and 1 base at J, with 12 bases in the middle. The CDR3 is CSAPRRANTEAFF. In nucleotides, the CDR3 is TGCAGTGCCCCAAGGAGGGCGAACACTGAAGCTTTCTTT.

This rearrangement joins TRBV12-3 or TRBV12-4 to TRBJ2-1; 10 nucleotides align to TRBD2. V shed 5 bases, J shed 4 bases, and the junction held 11 bases outside the gene matches. The CDR3 has 17 amino acids. In DNA form, the CDR3 reads TGTGCCAGCAGTAAACCCACACTAGCGGGGACATACAATGAGCAGTTCTTC. Protein sequence: CASSKPTLAGTYNEQFF.

The rearrangement links TRBV7-2 to TRBJ2-5, with D perhaps matching TRBD2 (7 bases). Between the trimmed V and J ends, which lost 0 bases and 2 bases, there was a span of 13 bases. This CDR3 is 16 amino acids long. The germline gives CDR1 SGHTA, CDR2 FQGNSA. CDR3 sequence (DNA): TGTGCCAGCAGCTTAGCGGGGGGGCGGTGGCAAGAGACCCAGTACTTC. This translates into CASSLAGGRWQETQYF.

Remarks on this clonotype: With a much larger clone just one base away, this may be a read error. The V gene is TRBV3-1, the J gene TRBJ2-7; the D gene could be TRBD1 or TRBD2 (5 bases each). The DNA matches TRBJ2-5 better at its end, which makes the J call doubtful. Germline V gene lookup returns CDR1 LGHDT and CDR2 YNNKEL (reference sequence). This CDR3 comprises 15 residues. The CDR3 loop is CTSSRLGTPGETQYF. The CDR3 nucleotides read TGTACCAGCAGCCGACTGGGGACCCCCGGAGAGACCCAGTACTTC.

This CDR3 reads CAWSDTTGYEKLFF. In DNA, the CDR3 is TGTGCCTGGTCCGACACCACGGGGTATGAAAAACTGTTTTTT. V and J are TRBV30 and TRBJ1-4; D gene uncertain. Germline V gene sequence: CDR1 GTSNPN, CDR2 SVGIG (reference sequence). V was cut by 5 bases and J by 6 bases, with 16 bases left in between. The CDR3 loop spans 14 amino acids.

The chain recombines TRBV20-1 with TRBJ2-7, with D unresolved. V was trimmed by 6 bases and J by 3 bases, leaving 6 bases between them. The CDR3 is 10 residues long. CDR1 is DFQATT and CDR2 is SNEGSKA in the germline V gene (reference sequence). CDR3 nucleotides: TGCAGTGCCCTATTCTACGAGCAGTACTTC. As protein: CSALFYEQYF.

In regard to this clonotype: A much larger clone lies one base from this, so it may be a read error. The DNA for the CDR3 is TGTGCCAGCAGCTTGCGAATTGGACAGGGAAGAAACTATGGCTACACCTTC. It encodes CASSLRIGQGRNYGYTF. This chain links TRBV5-6 with TRBJ1-2; 8 nucleotides agree with TRBD1. Trimming removed 1 base from V and 2 bases from J; junction bases left unmatched: 10. CDR3 length: 17 amino acids. Per the germline V gene, CDR1 is SGHDT and CDR2 is YYEEEE.

The rearrangement links TRBV7-2 to TRBJ2-5; the match to TRBD1 covers 10 bases. Germline V CDR1 and CDR2: SGHTA, FQGNSA. The CDR3 loop spans 15 amino acids. Trimming took 5 bases from V and 5 from J; bases not matched to a gene: 8. CDR3 DNA sequence: TGTGCCAGCAGCAGGCGACAGGGGGCAGGGGAGACCCAGTACTTC. Translated, it gives CASSRRQGAGETQYF. Full variable domain (outside the CDR3, taken from reference TRBV7-2 and TRBJ2-5): GAGVSQSPSNKVTEKGKDVELRCDPISGHTALYWYRQSLGQGLEFLIYFQGNSAPDKSGLPSDRFSAERTGGSVSTLTIQRTQQEDSAVYLCASSRRQGAGETQYFGPGTRLLVL.

This clonotype has a count of ten or more. The V call is TRBV14, the J call TRBJ2-5, with TRBD2 matching 11 bases. The ends lost 1 base at V and 2 bases at J; junction bases unmatched: 6. The CDR3 extends over 17 amino acids. CDR1 and CDR2 (germline): SGHDN, FVKESK. CDR3 in DNA: TGTGCCAGCAGCCAAGGCCTCCGACTAGCGGGGCAAGAGACCCAGTACTTC. This translates into CASSQGLRLAGQETQYF.

V is TRBV5-1 and J is TRBJ1-1; D is unclear. The CDR3 covers 13 residues. The V end was cut by 2 bases, the J end by 3 bases, with 8 bases between. In germline, CDR1 is SGHRS, CDR2 YFSETQ. The CDR3 nucleotides are TGCGCCAGCAGCTTAGGGCAGCACACTGAAGCTTTCTTT. Translating it yields CASSLGQHTEAFF.

The chain couples TRBV5-5 to TRBJ2-1; 9 nucleotides align to TRBD2. The germline CDR1 and CDR2 sequences are SGHKS and YYEKEE (reference sequence). This CDR3 has 17 amino acids. J gave up 8 bases and V 4 bases, and 16 bases lay outside the gene matches. DNA for the CDR3: TGTGCCAGCAGCGCCCTATTCTCACTAGCGGGCCGGGATGAGCAGTTCTTC. It encodes CASSALFSLAGRDEQFF.

This clonotype was seen a few times. This chain joins TRBV20-1 and TRBJ1-1, with a possible D match to TRBD1 (6 bases). Germline values: CDR1 DFQATT, CDR2 SNEGSKA (reference sequence). Trimming pared 3 bases from V and 7 bases from J, leaving 15 bases between. The length of the CDR3 is 13 residues. In DNA form, the CDR3 reads TGCAGTGCTAGTGGGGGGGCTGAAATTGAAGCTTTCTTT. Its protein is CSASGGAEIEAFF.

A word on this clonotype: One junction end does not reproduce the germline sequence, and a read error may be involved. The J gene is TRBJ2-7, the V gene TRBV10-3; D is perhaps TRBD1 (6 bases). Germline lookup yields CDR1 ENHRY and CDR2 SYGVKD. The CDR3 length is 13 residues. The CDR3 is CAVRGPTANEQYF. DNA for the CDR3: TGTGCCGTCAGGGGACCGACGGCGAATGAGCAGTACTTC.

This clonotype has a handful of counts. The rearrangement links TRBV7-8 to TRBJ2-5; 7 bases align to TRBD1. Germline loops: CDR1 SGHVS, CDR2 FQNEAQ. Germline trimming cut 4 bases from V and 11 bases from J; bases unmatched to any gene: 16. This CDR3 region has 15 residues. The CDR3 loop is CASSSWTGRGNEQYF. The DNA of the CDR3 is TGTGCCAGCAGCTCCTGGACAGGACGGGGCAATGAGCAGTACTTC.